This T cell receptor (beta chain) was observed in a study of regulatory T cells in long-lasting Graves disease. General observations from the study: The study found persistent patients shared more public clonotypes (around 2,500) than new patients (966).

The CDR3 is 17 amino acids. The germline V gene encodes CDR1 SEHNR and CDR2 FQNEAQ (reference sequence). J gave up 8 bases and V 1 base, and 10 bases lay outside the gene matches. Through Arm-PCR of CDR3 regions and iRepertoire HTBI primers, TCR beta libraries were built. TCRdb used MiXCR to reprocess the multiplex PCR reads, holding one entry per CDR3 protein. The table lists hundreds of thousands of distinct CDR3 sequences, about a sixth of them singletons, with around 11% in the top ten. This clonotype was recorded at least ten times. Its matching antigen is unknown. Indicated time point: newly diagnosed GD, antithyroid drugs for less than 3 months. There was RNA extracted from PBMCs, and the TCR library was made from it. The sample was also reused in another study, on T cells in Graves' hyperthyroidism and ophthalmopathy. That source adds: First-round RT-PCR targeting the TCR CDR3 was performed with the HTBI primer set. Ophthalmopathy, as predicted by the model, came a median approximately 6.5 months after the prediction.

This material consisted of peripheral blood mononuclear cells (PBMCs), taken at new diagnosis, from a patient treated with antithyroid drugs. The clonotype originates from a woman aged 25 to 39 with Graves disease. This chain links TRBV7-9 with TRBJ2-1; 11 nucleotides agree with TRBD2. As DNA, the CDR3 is TGTGCCAGCAGCTTAGGGCTGACTAGCGGGGACCTGGATGAGCAGTTCTTC. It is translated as CASSLGLTSGDLDEQFF.